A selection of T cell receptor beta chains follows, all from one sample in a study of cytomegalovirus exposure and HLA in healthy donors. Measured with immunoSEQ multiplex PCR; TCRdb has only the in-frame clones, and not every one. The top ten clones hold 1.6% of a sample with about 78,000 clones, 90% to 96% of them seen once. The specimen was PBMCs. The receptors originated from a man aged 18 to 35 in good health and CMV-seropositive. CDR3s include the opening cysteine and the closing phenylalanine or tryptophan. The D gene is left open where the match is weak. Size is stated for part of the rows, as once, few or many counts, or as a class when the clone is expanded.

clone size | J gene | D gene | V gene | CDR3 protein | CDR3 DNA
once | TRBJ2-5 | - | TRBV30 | CAWSGSGLGETQYF | TGTGCCTGGAGTGGGTCGGGACTTGGAGAGACCCAGTACTTC
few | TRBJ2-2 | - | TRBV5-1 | CASSSAGAGELFF | TGCGCCAGCAGCTCGGCCGGGGCCGGGGAGCTGTTTTTT
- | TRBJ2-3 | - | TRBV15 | CATSRDPGEGDTQYF | TGTGCCACCAGCAGAGATCCCGGGGAAGGAGATACGCAGTATTTT
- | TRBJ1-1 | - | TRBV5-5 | CASSFPRGAGNTEAFF | TGTGCCAGCAGCTTCCCGCGGGGTGCGGGGAACACTGAAGCTTTCTTT
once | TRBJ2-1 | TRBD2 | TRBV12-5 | CASGPGTRAYNEQFF | TGTGCTAGTGGACCCGGGACTAGGGCCTACAATGAGCAGTTCTTC
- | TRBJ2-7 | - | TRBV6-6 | CASSTRIASSYEQYF | TGTGCCAGCAGTACCCGCATAGCGTCCTCCTACGAGCAGTACTTC
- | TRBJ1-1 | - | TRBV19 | CASSIESAGMNTEAFF | TGTGCCAGTAGTATAGAATCAGCGGGGATGAACACTGAAGCTTTCTTT
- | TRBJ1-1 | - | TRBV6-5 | CASSPVGGTEAFF | TGTGCCAGCAGTCCAGTCGGGGGCACTGAAGCTTTCTTT
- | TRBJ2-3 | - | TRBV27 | CASSSPTSIGTDTQYF | TGTGCCAGCAGTTCTCCGACTAGTATAGGCACAGATACGCAGTATTTT
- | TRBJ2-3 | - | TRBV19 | CASSLGGTQYF | TGTGCCAGTAGCCTAGGCGGTACGCAGTATTTT
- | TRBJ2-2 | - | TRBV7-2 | CASSSSRRTGELFF | TGTGCCAGCAGCTCGAGCAGGAGGACCGGGGAGCTGTTTTTT
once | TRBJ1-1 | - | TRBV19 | CASSIRRTEAFF | TGTGCCAGTAGTATCAGGAGGACTGAAGCTTTCTTT
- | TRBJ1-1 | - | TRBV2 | CASRITGTPEAFF | TGTGCCAGCAGGATAACAGGGACCCCCGAAGCTTTCTTT
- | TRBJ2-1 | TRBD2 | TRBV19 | CASTSGGGLSYNEQFF | TGTGCCAGTACCTCCGGGGGAGGGCTATCCTACAATGAGCAGTTCTTC
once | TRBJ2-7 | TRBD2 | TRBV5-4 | CASSRLAGAYEQYF | TGTGCCAGCAGCCGACTAGCGGGAGCCTACGAGCAGTACTTC
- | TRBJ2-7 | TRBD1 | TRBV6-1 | CASSDRDRNSYEQYF | TGTGCCAGCAGTGACCGGGACAGGAACTCCTACGAGCAGTACTTC
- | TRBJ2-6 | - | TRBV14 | CASSQDIPGKGSGANVLTF | TGTGCCAGCAGCCAAGATATTCCAGGGAAGGGGTCAGGGGCCAACGTCCTGACTTTC
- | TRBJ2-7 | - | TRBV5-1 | CASSFSQGLPYEQYF | TGCGCCAGCAGCTTTAGTCAGGGACTCCCCTACGAGCAGTACTTC
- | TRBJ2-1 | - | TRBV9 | CASSLSSQGLYEQFF | TGTGCCAGCAGCCTTTCTAGCCAGGGGCTCTATGAGCAGTTCTTC
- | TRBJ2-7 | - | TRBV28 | CASSLLYEQYF | TGTGCCAGCAGTTTACTCTACGAGCAGTACTTC
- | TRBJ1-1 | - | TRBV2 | CASSVAYEAFF | TGTGCCAGCAGTGTTGCCTATGAAGCTTTCTTT
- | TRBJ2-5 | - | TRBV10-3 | CAVRVGETQYF | TGTGCCGTCAGGGTCGGGGAGACCCAGTACTTC
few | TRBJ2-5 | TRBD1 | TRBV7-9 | CASSSGTGRKETQYF | TGTGCCAGCAGCTCGGGGACAGGTCGTAAAGAGACCCAGTACTTC
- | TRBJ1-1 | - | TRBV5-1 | CASSLRGNTEAFF | TGCGCCAGCAGCTTGCGAGGGAACACTGAAGCTTTCTTT
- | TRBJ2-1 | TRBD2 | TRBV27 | CASNLAGKYNEQFF | TGTGCCAGCAATTTAGCGGGTAAATACAATGAGCAGTTCTTC
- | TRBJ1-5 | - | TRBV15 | CATSTGNQPQHF | TGTGCCACCAGCACCGGGAATCAGCCCCAGCATTTT
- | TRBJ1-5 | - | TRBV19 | CASMAGLGQPQHF | TGTGCCAGTATGGCAGGGTTAGGACAGCCCCAGCATTTT
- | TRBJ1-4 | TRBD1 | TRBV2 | CANAVGQGGEKLFF | TGTGCCAATGCGGTGGGACAGGGTGGGGAAAAACTGTTTTTT
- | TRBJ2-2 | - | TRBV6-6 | CASLSGSLTGELFF | TGTGCCAGTCTGTCCGGGAGTCTCACCGGGGAGCTGTTTTTT
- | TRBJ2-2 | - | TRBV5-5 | CASSFAVGELFF | TGTGCCAGCAGCTTTGCAGTCGGGGAGCTGTTTTTT
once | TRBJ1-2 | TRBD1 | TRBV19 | CASSMQGARGLNYGYTF | TGTGCCAGTAGTATGCAGGGGGCGCGGGGCCTTAACTATGGCTACACCTTC
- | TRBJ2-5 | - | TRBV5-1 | CASSLDRSETQYF | TGCGCCAGCAGCTTAGACAGAAGCGAGACCCAGTACTTC
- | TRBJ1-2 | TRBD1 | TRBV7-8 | CASSPRTGNYGYTF | TGTGCCAGCAGCCCGAGGACAGGGAACTATGGCTACACCTTC
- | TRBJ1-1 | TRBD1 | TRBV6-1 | CASSEAGTDRGNTEAFF | TGTGCCAGCAGTGAAGCGGGAACCGACAGGGGCAACACTGAAGCTTTCTTT
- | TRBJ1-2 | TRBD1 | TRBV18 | CASSPRGQVVYTF | TGTGCCAGCTCACCGCGGGGACAGGTGGTCTACACCTTC
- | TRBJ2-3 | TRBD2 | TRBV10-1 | CASSERIRAKPGLAGVEDTQYF | TGCGCCAGCAGTGAACGTATAAGGGCAAAGCCAGGACTAGCGGGAGTAGAAGATACGCAGTATTTT
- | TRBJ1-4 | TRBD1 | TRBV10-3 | CAIRRTQGAGEKLFF | TGTGCCATCAGAAGAACACAGGGGGCCGGGGAAAAACTGTTTTTT
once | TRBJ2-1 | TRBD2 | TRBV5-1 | CASSWGTSFNEQFF | TGCGCCAGCAGCTGGGGGACTAGCTTTAATGAGCAGTTCTTC
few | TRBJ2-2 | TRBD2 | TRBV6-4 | CASSDSGTSGELFF | TGTGCCAGCAGTGACTCCGGGACTAGCGGGGAGCTGTTTTTT
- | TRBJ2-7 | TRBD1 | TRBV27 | CATHRGHEQYF | TGTGCCACCCACAGGGGACACGAGCAGTACTTC
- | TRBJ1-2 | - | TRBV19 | CASSLNLANYGYTF | TGTGCCAGTAGCCTGAATTTAGCTAACTATGGCTACACCTTC
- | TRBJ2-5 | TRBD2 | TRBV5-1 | CASSLGASGGETQYF | TGCGCCAGCAGCTTGGGGGCTAGCGGGGGAGAGACCCAGTACTTC
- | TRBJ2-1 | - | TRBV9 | CASSVAIGWSNEQFF | TGTGCCAGCAGCGTAGCTATCGGCTGGAGCAATGAGCAGTTCTTC